These 19 T cell receptor beta chains were sequenced from one sample in a study of tumor-infiltrating lymphocytes in primary liver carcinoma. Unsorted whole blood supplied the RNA, and germline DNA was extracted too. Starting from 500 ng of total RNA, TCR beta cDNA was produced with a primer in the constant region. Slightly modified ARM-PCR, run as three nested multiplex PCR rounds, produced the TCR beta libraries. PCR rounds one and two used TRBV1-TRBV30 forward primers with a C-beta reverse primer for around 11 cycles each. TCRdb itself ran the multiplex PCR reads through MiXCR, one entry per CDR3 protein. Altogether some 320,000 distinct CDR3 sequences are present, 65% being singletons, with the ten largest covering roughly 9%. Material for sequencing was peripheral blood. Source of these receptors: a man aged 35-49 years with primary liver carcinoma and hepatitis B virus infection.

A single count supports this clonotype. A much larger clone sits a single nucleotide away, making a read error possible. V is TRBV6-2 or TRBV6-3 and J is TRBJ2-7; 9 bases align to TRBD1. This CDR3 comprises 13 residues. Germline assignment: CDR1 MNHEY and CDR2 SVGEGT. The DNA of the CDR3 is TGTGCCAGCAGTTACGGGACAGGGTTCGAGCAGCACTTC. It codes for CASSYGTGFEQHF.

This clonotype was seen just once. This rearrangement joins TRBV5-5 to TRBJ1-1, with 8 bases aligning to TRBD1. The germline CDR1 and CDR2 sequences are SGHKS and YYEKEE (reference sequence). The CDR3 sequence is 15 residues long. The V segment lost 4 bases and the J segment 7 bases; nucleotides outside the gene matches: 12. The CDR3 coding sequence is TGTGCCAGCAGCGAGGGACAGGACTATAAAGTTGAAGCTTTCTTT. Translating it yields CASSEGQDYKVEAFF. Full variable domain (missing parts from reference TRBV5-5 and TRBJ1-1): DAGVTQSPTHLIKTRGQQVTLRCSPISGHKSVSWYQQVLGQGPQFIFQYYEKEERGRGNFPDRFSARQFPNYSSELNVNALLLGDSALYLCASSEGQDYKVEAFFGQGTRLTVV.

Concerning this clonotype itself: A much larger clone sits a single nucleotide away, making a read error possible. The chain couples TRBV4-3 to TRBJ2-3; D may be TRBD1 (6 bases). CDR1 and CDR2 (germline): LGHNA, YSLEER. V shed 1 base and J shed 5 bases, with 10 bases lying between them. This CDR3 has 14 amino acids. The CDR3 DNA reads as TGCGCCAGCAGCCAAGCAGGGGTAGAAGATACGCAGTATTTT. Translating it yields CASSQAGVEDTQYF.

Comment on this clonotype: The junction and the germline gene differ at one end; a read error may be behind it. The chain has TRBV6-1 and TRBJ2-1; D is possibly TRBD2 (5 bases). The CDR3 totals 15 residues. CDR1 MNHNS and CDR2 SASEGT come from the germline V gene. The CDR3 region has the DNA TGTACCAGCAGTGGGCTGGTTGGGAGTAACAATGAGCAGTTCTTC. Its protein product is CTSSGLVGSNNEQFF.

Regarding this clonotype: At one end, the junction sequence differs from germline, possibly due to a read error. This chain joins TRBV6-2 or TRBV6-3 and TRBJ2-3; TRBD1 matches at 8 bases. CDR3 length: 15 amino acids. Looked up from germline, CDR1 is MNHEY and CDR2 is SVGEGT. The CDR3 region is CVSRSGTGYTDTRYF. The CDR3 DNA is TGTGTCAGCAGATCCGGGACAGGCTACACAGATACGCGGTATTTT.

To note about this clonotype: This could be a read error, since a much larger clone is one nucleotide away. The rearrangement uses TRBV4-3 and TRBJ2-1; possibly TRBD2 for D (6 bases). The V end was cut by 4 bases, the J end by 4 bases, with 14 bases between. This CDR3 region has 15 residues. CDR1 and CDR2 (germline): LGHNA, YSLEER. The CDR3 nucleotides are TGCGCCAGCAGCCCTGCTAGCGTCGATTACAATGAGCAGTTCTTC. Residues: CASSPASVDYNEQFF.

This clonotype has a single count. This may stem from a read error, because a much larger clone lies one nucleotide away. The gene calls are TRBV6-5 and TRBJ1-2; D remains ambiguous. V dropped 2 bases and J dropped 8 bases, with 12 bases sitting between them. The CDR3 is 13 amino acids. Germline assignment: CDR1 MNHEY and CDR2 SVGAGI. The chain's CDR3 is CASSYGRDMGYTF. The CDR3 nucleotides read TGTGCCAGCAGTTACGGGCGGGATATGGGCTACACCTTC.

Note on this clonotype: A much larger clone differs from this one at a single base, so this may be a read error. The chain employs TRBV6-2 or TRBV6-3 and TRBJ2-7; unclear D gene. Germline V gives CDR1 MNHEY, CDR2 SVGEGT. The CDR3 totals 11 residues. CDR3 sequence reads: CVSSYYYEQYF. The CDR3 nucleotides are TGTGTCAGCAGTTACTACTACGAGCAGTACTTC.

Details on this clonotype: A much larger clone sits a single nucleotide away, making a read error possible. This chain links TRBV12-3 or TRBV12-4 with TRBJ2-2, with 7 bases identical to TRBD2. The trim removed 6 bases at V and 4 bases at J, leaving 11 bases unmatched. This CDR3 is 16 amino acids long. The CDR3 protein is CASSQGLVGLTGELFF. The CDR3 coding sequence is TGTGCCAGCAGCCAAGGACTAGTGGGACTCACCGGGGAGCTGTTTTTT.

This clonotype has ten or more counts. This sequence joins TRBV5-4 and TRBJ1-1, with D perhaps TRBD1 (5 bases). The germline V gene encodes CDR1 SGHNT and CDR2 YYREEE (reference sequence). Trimming pared 4 bases from V and 5 bases from J, leaving 15 bases between. The CDR3 consists of 14 residues. The CDR3 spells CASSLDGWGTEAFF. In DNA, the CDR3 is TGTGCCAGCAGCCTGGACGGCTGGGGGACTGAAGCTTTCTTT.

About this clonotype itself: Without the conserved terminal phenylalanine or tryptophan, this CDR3 likely stems from a read error. The chain joins TRBV11-3 to TRBJ2-3; D is possibly TRBD2 (6 bases). The CDR3 has 14 amino acids. Germline-derived CDR1 and CDR2 are SGHNT and YENEEA. The CDR3 DNA reads TGTGCCAGCGGCTTGGAGGCGGGGACAGATACGCAGTATTCT. Translation gives CASGLEAGTDTQYS.

The chain employs TRBV19 and TRBJ2-1; D is unclear. The CDR3 covers 11 residues. Germline CDR1 LNHDA, CDR2 SQIVND (reference sequence). Trimming took off 6 bases at V and 3 bases at J, with 3 bases between the two ends. Written as DNA, the CDR3 is TGTGCCAGTAGGAACTACAATGAGCAGTTCTTC. Translating gives CASRNYNEQFF. Full variable domain (missing parts from reference TRBV19 and TRBJ2-1): DGGITQSPKYLFRKEGQNVTLSCEQNLNHDAMYWYRQDPGQGLRLIYYSQIVNDFQKGDIAEGYSVSREKKESFPLTVTSAQKNPTAFYLCASRNYNEQFFGPGTRLTVL.

The genes are TRBV7-9 and TRBJ2-7, with D maybe TRBD2 (5 bases). CDR3 length equals 14 residues. CDR1 is SEHNR, CDR2 FQNEAQ, per germline (reference sequence). V lost 3 bases, J lost 7 bases, and 16 bases lay in between. The CDR3 sequence is CASSLGLCRGEQYF. The CDR3 DNA sequence: TGTGCCAGCAGCTTGGGCCTGTGTAGAGGGGAGCAGTACTTC.

The chain joins TRBV25-1 to TRBJ1-1; D might be TRBD1 (5 bases). Germline lookup yields CDR1 MGHDK and CDR2 SYGVNS. The V gene lost 1 base and the J gene lost 3 bases, with 12 bases spanning the gap. The CDR3 has 15 residues. CDR3 bases: TGTGCCAGCAGTGAATCGGCAGGGAAGGACACTGAAGCTTTCTTT. Encoded protein: CASSESAGKDTEAFF. Supplemented by reference TRBV25-1 and TRBJ1-1, the full variable domain reads EADIYQTPRYLVIGTGKKITLECSQTMGHDKMYWYQQDPGMELHLIHYSYGVNSTEKGDLSSESTVSRIRTEHFPLTLESARPSHTSQYLCASSESAGKDTEAFFGQGTRLTVV.

Comment on this clonotype: This could be a read error, since a much larger clone is one nucleotide away. V usage is TRBV14 and J usage is TRBJ2-1, with a tentative D call TRBD2 (6 bases). The germline V and J ends were trimmed by 5 bases and 15 bases, with 20 bases remaining between them. Germline assignment: CDR1 SGHDN and CDR2 FVKESK. The CDR3 totals 13 residues. The CDR3 here is CASSSTGGGRRFF. The CDR3, as DNA: TGTGCCAGCAGCTCTACCGGGGGAGGTCGGCGGTTCTTC. The variable domain in full, completed from reference TRBV14 and TRBJ2-1, reads EAGVTQFPSHSVIEKGQTVTLRCDPISGHDNLYWYRRVMGKEIKFLLHFVKESKQDESGMPNNRFLAERTGGTYSTLKVQPAELEDSGVYFCASSSTGGGRRFFGPGTRLTVL.

On this clonotype: A much bigger clone sits one base away, suggesting this may be a read error. The CDR3 end shows no conserved phenylalanine or tryptophan, and so a read error is likely. The J gene is TRBJ2-4, the V gene TRBV12-3 or TRBV12-4; D might be TRBD1 (5 bases). The CDR3 runs to 13 residues. Trimming cost V 6 bases and J 4 bases, with 10 bases left between them. CDR3 coding DNA: TGTGCCAGCAGAAGGGGCGCGAAAAACATTCAGTACATC. It encodes CASRRGAKNIQYI.

Worth noting for this clonotype: A junction end diverges from the germline sequence, so it may reflect a read error. The chain is built from TRBV11-1 and TRBJ2-3; D is possibly TRBD1 or TRBD2 (5 bases each). The CDR3 has 13 amino acids. CDR1 is SGHAT and CDR2 is FQDESV in the germline V gene (reference sequence). CDR3 sequence: CVSSLGRAYMQYF. CDR3 sequence (DNA): TGTGTCAGCAGCTTGGGACGCGCATATATGCAGTATTTT.

With respect to this clonotype: A read error may produce the germline difference seen at one junction end. CDR3 loop: CASSQAPRGAGGPGELFF. The CDR3 nucleotides read TGCGCCAGCAGCCAAGCCCCTAGGGGAGCGGGGGGGCCCGGGGAGCTTTTTTTT. The V and J genes are TRBV4-3 and TRBJ2-2, with 10 bases aligning to TRBD2. The V gene's germline CDR1 is LGHNA and CDR2 YSLEER. The CDR3 covers 18 residues.

Note on this clonotype: A read error may explain this, as a much larger clone is one base away. The chain is built from TRBV10-3 and TRBJ2-3; 7 bases agree with TRBD2. The CDR3 is made up of 15 amino acids. The V gene's germline CDR1 is ENHRY and CDR2 SYGVKD. V shed 3 bases, J shed 5 bases, and the junction held 8 bases outside the gene matches. For the CDR3, the DNA is TGTGCCATCAGTGACCAAAGCGGGACTGAAGATACGCAGTATTTT. Protein product: CAISDQSGTEDTQYF.